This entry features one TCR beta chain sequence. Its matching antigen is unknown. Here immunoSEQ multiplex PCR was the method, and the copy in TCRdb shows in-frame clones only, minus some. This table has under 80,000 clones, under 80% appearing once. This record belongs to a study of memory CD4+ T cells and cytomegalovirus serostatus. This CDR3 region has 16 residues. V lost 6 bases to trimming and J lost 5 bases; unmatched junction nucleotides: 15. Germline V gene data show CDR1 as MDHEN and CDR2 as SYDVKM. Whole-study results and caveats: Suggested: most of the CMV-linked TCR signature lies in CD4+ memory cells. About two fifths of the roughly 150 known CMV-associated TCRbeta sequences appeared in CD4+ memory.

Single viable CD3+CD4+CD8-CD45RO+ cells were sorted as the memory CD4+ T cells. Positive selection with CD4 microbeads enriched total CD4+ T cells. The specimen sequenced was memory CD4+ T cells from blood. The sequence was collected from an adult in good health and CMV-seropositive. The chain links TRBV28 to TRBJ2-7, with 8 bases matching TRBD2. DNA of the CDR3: TGTGCCAGCAGAGCCCATGGGGGACTAGAACTGAACGAGCAGTACTTC. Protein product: CASRAHGGLELNEQYF.